The next 24 T cell receptor beta chains were all read from a single sample in a study of CD8 T cells in Susac syndrome. Random hexamers were used to reverse transcribe the RNA input (roughly 0.5 to 1 ug). TCRdb called the immunoSEQ multiplex PCR reads again in MiXCR, with one record for every CDR3 protein. The sample has 150,000 to 200,000 distinct CDR3 sequences; roughly 95% are singletons. What was sequenced was CD4+ T cells from PBMCs. These receptors originate from a human donor with Susac syndrome.

The V gene is TRBV6-1, the J gene TRBJ2-5; D might be TRBD2 (6 bases). V lost 6 bases to trimming and J lost 2 bases, with 13 bases between them. The CDR3 is 14 amino acids. Germline CDR1 is MNHNS and CDR2 is SASEGT. The CDR3 DNA follows: TGTGCCAGCAGACCAGGGACTCTTCAAGAGACCCAGTACTTC. It translates to CASRPGTLQETQYF.

The DNA of the CDR3 is TGTGCCAGTAGTGCCCCCAATTACAATGAGCAGTTCTTC. This translates into CASSAPNYNEQFF. The chain employs TRBV19 and TRBJ2-1; D call uncertain. Trimming took off 5 bases at V and 4 bases at J, with 9 bases between the two ends. CDR1 is LNHDA, CDR2 SQIVND, per germline (reference sequence). This CDR3 has 13 amino acids.

The CDR3 coding sequence is TGTGCCAGCAGTCACTTATCAGGGGGCTCCTACAATGAGCAGTTCTTC. Protein product: CASSHLSGGSYNEQFF. The rearrangement uses TRBV11-2 and TRBJ2-1, with TRBD1 matching 7 bases. The CDR3 contains 16 residues. V dropped 6 bases and J dropped 0; count of bases not matched to a gene: 8. CDR1 and CDR2 (germline): SGHAT, FQNNGV.

The gene calls are TRBV25-1 and TRBJ1-1, with D perhaps TRBD1 (5 bases). In germline, CDR1 is MGHDK, CDR2 SYGVNS. The V end was cut by 3 bases, the J end by 3 bases, with 11 bases between. The CDR3 has 14 residues. The CDR3, as DNA: TGTGCCAGCAGTGACAGGGCATGGCACACTGAAGCTTTCTTT. Amino acids: CASSDRAWHTEAFF. Full variable domain (rest looked up from reference TRBV25-1 and TRBJ1-1): EADIYQTPRYLVIGTGKKITLECSQTMGHDKMYWYQQDPGMELHLIHYSYGVNSTEKGDLSSESTVSRIRTEHFPLTLESARPSHTSQYLCASSDRAWHTEAFFGQGTRLTVV.

This rearrangement joins TRBV2 to TRBJ1-2; 8 nucleotides agree with TRBD1. The CDR3 extends over 15 amino acids. V dropped 3 bases and J dropped 4; count of bases not matched to a gene: 7. CDR1 is SNHLY and CDR2 is FYNNEI in the germline V gene. CDR3 sequence (DNA): TGTGCCAGCAGTGAGGTTTTAGGACAGGGCTATGGCTACACCTTC. Its protein product is CASSEVLGQGYGYTF.

The V gene is TRBV20-1, the J gene TRBJ1-2, with D unresolved. V was cut by 6 bases and J by 4 bases, with 12 bases left in between. The CDR3 runs 12 residues. Germline loops: CDR1 DFQATT, CDR2 SNEGSKA (reference sequence). This CDR3 is CSAPGLSYGYTF. CDR3 coding DNA: TGCAGTGCCCCGGGCCTCTCCTATGGCTACACCTTC.

This chain uses TRBV18 with TRBJ1-1, with a tentative D call TRBD1 (5 bases). Looked up from germline, CDR1 is KGHSH and CDR2 is LQKENI. V dropped 3 bases and J dropped 8 bases, with 13 bases sitting between them. This CDR3 comprises 13 residues. CDR3 nucleotides: TGTGCCAGCTCACCGGGGCGAGGGTCGGAAGCTTTCTTT. Translating gives CASSPGRGSEAFF.

The chain uses TRBV2 and TRBJ1-5; 7 bases align to TRBD1. CDR1 is SNHLY, CDR2 FYNNEI, per germline. The trim removed 6 bases at V and 7 bases at J, leaving 6 bases unmatched. There are 13 residues in the CDR3. The CDR3 sequence is CASSATGEQPQHF. DNA of the CDR3: TGTGCCAGCAGCGCCACAGGGGAACAGCCCCAGCATTTT.

The rearrangement links TRBV29-1 to TRBJ2-7; 11 bases map to TRBD1. The ends lost 4 bases at V and 4 bases at J; junction bases unmatched: 6. Germline lookup yields CDR1 SQVTM and CDR2 ANQGSEA. The CDR3 length is 14 residues. The CDR3 reads CSVGTGGRRYEQYF. The CDR3 DNA reads as TGCAGCGTTGGGACAGGGGGCCGGAGGTACGAGCAGTACTTC.

The gene calls are TRBV28 and TRBJ2-7; D unresolved. The CDR3 consists of 15 residues. CDR1 is MDHEN, CDR2 SYDVKM, per germline. V gave up 4 bases and J gave up 0 bases, with 13 bases separating them. Here the CDR3 reads CASSYRPLSSYEQYF. In nucleotides, the CDR3 is TGTGCCAGCAGTTACCGACCCCTGAGCTCCTACGAGCAGTACTTC. Combining the CDR3 with reference TRBV28 and TRBJ2-7 gives the whole variable domain DVKVTQSSRYLVKRTGEKVFLECVQDMDHENMFWYRQDPGLGLRLIYFSYDVKMKEKGDIPEGYSVSREKKERFSLILESASTNQTSMYLCASSYRPLSSYEQYFGPGTRLTVT.

The genes are TRBV14 and TRBJ1-2; the D gene is possibly TRBD1 (5 bases). This CDR3 is 14 amino acids long. The ends were cut back, 4 bases at V and 8 bases at J, with 17 bases in the middle. Germline V gives CDR1 SGHDN, CDR2 FVKESK. The CDR3 nucleotides are TGTGCCAGCAGCCCAGGGCCAACAGTCAGGGGCTACACCTTC. Its protein product is CASSPGPTVRGYTF.

The CDR3 DNA follows: TGTGCCAGCAGGTCCCCGGCAGCGGGGGGACTCCAAGAGACCCAGTACTTC. It is translated as CASRSPAAGGLQETQYF. The gene calls are TRBV2 and TRBJ2-5; TRBD2 agrees at 9 bases. This CDR3 has 17 residues. CDR1 is SNHLY and CDR2 is FYNNEI in the germline V gene. V was pared by 6 bases and J by 1 base, with 12 bases of the junction left unmatched.

The chain couples TRBV12-3 or TRBV12-4 to TRBJ2-7; possibly TRBD2 for D (7 bases). The V end lost 2 bases, the J end lost 2 bases, and 10 bases lay between the germline ends. CDR3 length: 14 amino acids. CDR3 residues: CASSLRGGPYEQYF. The CDR3 DNA reads TGTGCCAGCAGTTTAAGGGGGGGCCCCTACGAGCAGTACTTC.

The chain joins TRBV30 to TRBJ2-2; D may be TRBD1 (5 bases). Trimming took 1 base from V and 3 from J, leaving 12 bases between them. CDR1 is GTSNPN and CDR2 is SVGIG in the germline V gene (reference sequence). The CDR3 has 15 residues. The CDR3 region has the DNA TGTGCCTGGAGTGCCACGACAGCCTACACCGGGGAGCTGTTTTTT. It yields the protein CAWSATTAYTGELFF.

The V gene is TRBV4-1, the J gene TRBJ2-1; D ambiguous. V shed 0 bases and J shed 8 bases, with 11 bases lying between them. The CDR3 runs 14 residues. Germline assignment: CDR1 MGHRA and CDR2 YSYEKL. In DNA form, the CDR3 reads TGCGCCAGCAGCCAAGACCCGAATGGTGATGAGCAGTTCTTC. This sequence encodes CASSQDPNGDEQFF.

V usage is TRBV20-1 and J usage is TRBJ1-5, with D maybe TRBD1 (5 bases). Trimming removed 7 bases at V and 5 bases at J, with 9 bases between. This CDR3 region has 11 residues. Germline V gene lookup returns CDR1 DFQATT and CDR2 SNEGSKA (reference sequence). The CDR3 DNA reads TGCAGTGGGGGGGACGATCAGCCCCAGCATTTT. Translation: CSGGDDQPQHF.

The V and J genes are TRBV20-1 and TRBJ2-3; the match to TRBD2 covers 7 bases. This CDR3 spans 16 amino acids. Germline trimming cut 0 bases from V and 6 bases from J; bases unmatched to any gene: 12. Germline V lookup: CDR1 DFQATT, CDR2 SNEGSKA (reference sequence). In nucleotides, the CDR3 is TGCAGTGCTAGAGACGGGAGGAGTGCATGGTCGGATACGCAGTATTTT. This encodes CSARDGRSAWSDTQYF.

The chain links TRBV20-1 to TRBJ2-7, with D uncertain. The CDR3 has 15 amino acids. The germline V and J ends were trimmed by 1 base and 6 bases, with 19 bases remaining between them. Germline V gene data show CDR1 as DFQATT and CDR2 as SNEGSKA (reference sequence). This CDR3 is CSARALLPAPTEQYF. The CDR3 nucleotides read TGCAGTGCTAGAGCCCTATTGCCGGCCCCGACCGAGCAGTACTTC.

This chain uses TRBV7-9 with TRBJ2-2, with 8 bases aligning to TRBD2. From germline, CDR1 is SEHNR and CDR2 FQNEAQ (reference sequence). After removal of 8 bases from V and 3 bases from J, the junction contained 8 bases not matched to a gene. This CDR3 spans 15 amino acids. The CDR3 sequence is CASRQGSGDTGELFF. The CDR3 DNA reads TGTGCCAGCCGCCAGGGTAGCGGGGACACCGGGGAGCTGTTTTTT. The whole variable domain, filled in from reference TRBV7-9 and TRBJ2-2, reads DTGVSQNPRHKITKRGQNVTFRCDPISEHNRLYWYRQTLGQGPEFLTYFQNEAQLEKSRLLSDRFSAERPKGSFSTLEIQRTEQGDSAMYLCASRQGSGDTGELFFGEGSRLTVL.

The V gene is TRBV7-9, the J gene TRBJ1-1; D is undetermined. The CDR3 runs to 15 residues. The germline V gene encodes CDR1 SEHNR and CDR2 FQNEAQ (reference sequence). V gave up 3 bases and J gave up 1 base, with 12 bases separating them. The CDR3 region has the DNA TGTGCCAGCAGCTTGTCGCTCGGACGGAACACTGAAGCTTTCTTT. Translating it yields CASSLSLGRNTEAFF.

The chain has TRBV23-1 and TRBJ1-2; TRBD1 matches 8 bases. TRBV23-1 is an open reading frame whose function is uncertain. The V and J ends lost 8 bases and 5 bases, in that order; junction bases with no gene match: 10. This CDR3 region has 14 residues. CDR3 DNA sequence: TGCGCCAGCGCCCCCAACAGGGGGGAATATGGCTACACCTTC. Translating gives CASAPNRGEYGYTF.

This rearrangement joins TRBV4-2 to TRBJ2-1; D gene ambiguous. The V gene lost 0 bases and the J gene lost 6 bases, with 6 bases spanning the gap. The CDR3 is 13 residues long. Germline V gene data show CDR1 as LGHNA and CDR2 as YNFKEQ. The CDR3 bases are TGTGCCAGCAGCCAAGATAGTAGCAATGAGCAGTTCTTC. Translated, it gives CASSQDSSNEQFF.

The chain uses TRBV27 and TRBJ2-7, with D unresolved. V was trimmed by 3 bases and J by 4 bases, leaving 16 bases between them. This CDR3 is 15 amino acids long. CDR1 is MNHEY and CDR2 is SMNVEV in the germline V gene (reference sequence). The CDR3 is CASSFRSFAIYEQYF. The CDR3 DNA reads TGTGCCAGCAGTTTCAGGTCATTTGCCATTTACGAGCAGTACTTC.

The J gene is TRBJ1-1, the V gene TRBV29-1, with unresolved D. The CDR3 has 11 residues. The germline V gene encodes CDR1 SQVTM and CDR2 ANQGSEA. Trimming cost V 3 bases and J 4 bases, with 6 bases left between them. The CDR3 coding sequence is TGCAGCGTTGAGGGGATCACTGAAGCTTTCTTT. It encodes CSVEGITEAFF.